The rows below give T cell receptor beta chains drawn from one sample of a study of T cell responses to AZD1222 COVID-19 vaccine. This table comes from immunoSEQ multiplex PCR, and its TCRdb copy is limited to in-frame clones, with some not included. The sample includes about 90,000 clones, just over 85% of them seen just once. This specimen was peripheral blood, taken on day 0 of MenACWY control vaccination. The receptors stem from an adult in good health. CDR3s include the opening cysteine and the closing phenylalanine or tryptophan. The D gene is left open where the match is weak. Clone size is not always given. Where it is, it says once, few, many or a class for expanded clones.

j_call: TRBJ2-5; v_call: TRBV6-4; clone_size: NA; d_call: NA; cdr3_nt: TGTGCCAGCAGTGACTCTCCCTTGGATGGGGGGGAGACCCAGTACTTC; cdr3_aa: CASSDSPLDGGETQYF
j_call: TRBJ1-2; v_call: TRBV30; clone_size: NA; d_call: TRBD1; cdr3_nt: TGTGCCTGGACTCCGACAGGGAGCTATGGCTACACCTTC; cdr3_aa: CAWTPTGSYGYTF
j_call: TRBJ1-4; v_call: TRBV6-5; clone_size: NA; d_call: TRBD1; cdr3_nt: TGTGCCAGCAGTTGGACAGGGGAAAAACTGTTTTTT; cdr3_aa: CASSWTGEKLFF
j_call: TRBJ1-6; v_call: TRBV13; clone_size: NA; d_call: NA; cdr3_nt: TGTGCCAGCAAGGAAGGGGTGAGGAATTCACCCCTCCACTTT; cdr3_aa: CASKEGVRNSPLHF
j_call: TRBJ2-1; v_call: TRBV6-5; clone_size: once; d_call: TRBD1; cdr3_nt: TGTGCCAGCAGTTTGGCGGGACAGGGTATCAATGAGCAGTTCTTC; cdr3_aa: CASSLAGQGINEQFF
j_call: TRBJ1-3; v_call: TRBV30; clone_size: few; d_call: NA; cdr3_nt: TGTGCCATAGAACGGGGGAGTGGAAACACCATATATTTT; cdr3_aa: CAIERGSGNTIYF
j_call: TRBJ1-2; v_call: TRBV7-3; clone_size: NA; d_call: NA; cdr3_nt: TGTGCCAGCAGCTTAGACAGTTCGAGTGGCTACACCTTC; cdr3_aa: CASSLDSSSGYTF
j_call: TRBJ1-5; v_call: TRBV30; clone_size: NA; d_call: NA; cdr3_nt: TGTGCCTGGAGTGTTTGGCTAAATCAGCCCCAGCATTTT; cdr3_aa: CAWSVWLNQPQHF
j_call: TRBJ2-6; v_call: TRBV5-1; clone_size: NA; d_call: TRBD2; cdr3_nt: TGCGCCAGCAGCTCCAGGTTAGCGGGCCCCTCGGGGGCCAACGTCCTGACTTTC; cdr3_aa: CASSSRLAGPSGANVLTF
j_call: TRBJ2-7; v_call: TRBV21-1; clone_size: NA; d_call: NA; cdr3_nt: TGTGCCAGCCCGAGTAGTCTTCCCTACGAGCAGTACTTC; cdr3_aa: CASPSSLPYEQYF
j_call: TRBJ2-1; v_call: TRBV28; clone_size: once; d_call: TRBD2; cdr3_nt: TGTGCCAGCAGCTCTCACCCAGCGGGGGGAGCCTACAATGAGCAGTTCTTC; cdr3_aa: CASSSHPAGGAYNEQFF
j_call: TRBJ1-1; v_call: TRBV2; clone_size: NA; d_call: NA; cdr3_nt: TGTGCCAGCAGGGACCTTACAGGGATGAACACTGAAGCTTTCTTT; cdr3_aa: CASRDLTGMNTEAFF